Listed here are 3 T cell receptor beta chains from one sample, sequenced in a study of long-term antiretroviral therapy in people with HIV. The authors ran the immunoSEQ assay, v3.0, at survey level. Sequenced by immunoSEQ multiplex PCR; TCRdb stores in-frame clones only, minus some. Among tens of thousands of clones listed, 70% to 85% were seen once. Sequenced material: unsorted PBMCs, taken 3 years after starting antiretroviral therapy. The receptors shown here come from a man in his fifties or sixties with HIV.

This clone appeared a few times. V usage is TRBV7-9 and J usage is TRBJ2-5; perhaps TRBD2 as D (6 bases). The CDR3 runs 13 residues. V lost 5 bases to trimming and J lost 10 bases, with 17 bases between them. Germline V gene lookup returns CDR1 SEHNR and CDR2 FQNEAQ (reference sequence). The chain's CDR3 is CASSPITREDQYF. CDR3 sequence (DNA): TGTGCCAGCAGCCCTATCACCAGGGAGGACCAGTACTTC.

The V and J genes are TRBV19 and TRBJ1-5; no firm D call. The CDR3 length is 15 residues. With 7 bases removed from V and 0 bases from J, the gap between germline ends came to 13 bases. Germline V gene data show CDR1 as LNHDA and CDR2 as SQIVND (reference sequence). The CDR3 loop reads CASNEWAPSNQPQHF. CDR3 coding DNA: TGTGCCAGTAATGAGTGGGCTCCTAGCAATCAGCCCCAGCATTTT.

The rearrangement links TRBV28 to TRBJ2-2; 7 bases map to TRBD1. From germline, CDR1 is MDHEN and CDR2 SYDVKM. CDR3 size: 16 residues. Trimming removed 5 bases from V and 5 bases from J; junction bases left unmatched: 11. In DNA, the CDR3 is TGTGCCAGCAGTCCCCACCACCAGGGGGTTACCGGGGAGCTGTTTTTT. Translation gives CASSPHHQGVTGELFF. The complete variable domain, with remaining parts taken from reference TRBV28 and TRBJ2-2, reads DVKVTQSSRYLVKRTGEKVFLECVQDMDHENMFWYRQDPGLGLRLIYFSYDVKMKEKGDIPEGYSVSREKKERFSLILESASTNQTSMYLCASSPHHQGVTGELFFGEGSRLTVL.